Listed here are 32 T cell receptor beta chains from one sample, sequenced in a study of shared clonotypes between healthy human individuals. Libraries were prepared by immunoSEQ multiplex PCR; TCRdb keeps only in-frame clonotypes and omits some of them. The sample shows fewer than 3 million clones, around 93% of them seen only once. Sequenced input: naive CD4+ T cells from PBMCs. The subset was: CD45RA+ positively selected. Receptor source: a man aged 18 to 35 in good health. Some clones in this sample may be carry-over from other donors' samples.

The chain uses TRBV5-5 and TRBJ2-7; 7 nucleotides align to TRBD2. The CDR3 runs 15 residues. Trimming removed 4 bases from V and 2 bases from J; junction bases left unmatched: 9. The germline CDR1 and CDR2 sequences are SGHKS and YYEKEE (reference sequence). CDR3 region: CASSVSGNLPYEQYF. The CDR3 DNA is TGTGCCAGCAGCGTAAGCGGGAACCTGCCCTACGAGCAGTACTTC. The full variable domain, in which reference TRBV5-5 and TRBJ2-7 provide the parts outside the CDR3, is DAGVTQSPTHLIKTRGQQVTLRCSPISGHKSVSWYQQVLGQGPQFIFQYYEKEERGRGNFPDRFSARQFPNYSSELNVNALLLGDSALYLCASSVSGNLPYEQYFGPGTRLTVT.

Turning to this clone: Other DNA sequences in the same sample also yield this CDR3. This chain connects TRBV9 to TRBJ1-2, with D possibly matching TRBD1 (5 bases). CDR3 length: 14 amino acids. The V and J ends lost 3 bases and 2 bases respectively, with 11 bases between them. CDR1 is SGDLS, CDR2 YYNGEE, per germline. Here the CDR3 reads CASSEGTGNYGYTF. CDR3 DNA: TGTGCCAGCAGCGAAGGGACGGGGAACTATGGCTACACCTTC.

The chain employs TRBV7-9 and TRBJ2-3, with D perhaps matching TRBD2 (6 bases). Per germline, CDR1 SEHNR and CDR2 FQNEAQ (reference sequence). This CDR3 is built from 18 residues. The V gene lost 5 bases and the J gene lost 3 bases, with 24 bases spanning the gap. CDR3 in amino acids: CASSPPTAGREFTDTQYF. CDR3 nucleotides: TGTGCCAGCAGCCCTCCCACTGCCGGGAGAGAATTTACAGATACGCAGTATTTT.

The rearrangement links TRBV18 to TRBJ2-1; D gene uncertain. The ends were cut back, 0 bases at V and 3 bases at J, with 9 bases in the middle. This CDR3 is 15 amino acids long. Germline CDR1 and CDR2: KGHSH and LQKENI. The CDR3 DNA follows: TGTGCCAGCTCACCACCGTTGTCAGTCTACAATGAGCAGTTCTTC. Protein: CASSPPLSVYNEQFF.

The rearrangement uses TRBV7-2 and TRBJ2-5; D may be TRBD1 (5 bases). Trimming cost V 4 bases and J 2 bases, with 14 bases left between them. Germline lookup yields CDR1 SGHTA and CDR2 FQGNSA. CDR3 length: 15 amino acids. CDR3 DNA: TGTGCCAGCAGCTACCTTTTGACAGAACAAGAGACCCAGTACTTC. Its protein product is CASSYLLTEQETQYF.

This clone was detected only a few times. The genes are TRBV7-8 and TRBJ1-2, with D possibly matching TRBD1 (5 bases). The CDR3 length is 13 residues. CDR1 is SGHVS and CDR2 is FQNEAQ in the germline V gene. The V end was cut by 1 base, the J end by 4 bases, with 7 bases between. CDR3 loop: CASSLEQVYGYTF. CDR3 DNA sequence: TGTGCCAGCAGCTTAGAACAGGTCTATGGCTACACCTTC. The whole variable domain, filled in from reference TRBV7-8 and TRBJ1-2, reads GAGVSQSPRYKVAKRGQDVALRCDPISGHVSLFWYQQALGQGPEFLTYFQNEAQLDKSGLPSDRFFAERPEGSVSTLKIQRTQQEDSAVYLCASSLEQVYGYTFGSGTRLTVV.

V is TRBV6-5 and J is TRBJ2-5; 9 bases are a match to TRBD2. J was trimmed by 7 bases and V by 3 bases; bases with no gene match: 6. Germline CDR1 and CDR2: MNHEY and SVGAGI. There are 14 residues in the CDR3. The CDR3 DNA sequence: TGTGCCAGCAGTTATGATCAGCGGGAGGTGACCCAGTACTTC. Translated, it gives CASSYDQREVTQYF.

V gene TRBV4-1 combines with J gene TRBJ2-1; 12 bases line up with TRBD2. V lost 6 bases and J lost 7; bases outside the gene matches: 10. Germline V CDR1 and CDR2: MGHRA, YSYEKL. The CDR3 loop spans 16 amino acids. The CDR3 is CASRAVRTSGTNEQFF. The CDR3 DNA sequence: TGCGCCAGCAGGGCTGTTAGGACTAGCGGGACAAATGAGCAGTTCTTC.

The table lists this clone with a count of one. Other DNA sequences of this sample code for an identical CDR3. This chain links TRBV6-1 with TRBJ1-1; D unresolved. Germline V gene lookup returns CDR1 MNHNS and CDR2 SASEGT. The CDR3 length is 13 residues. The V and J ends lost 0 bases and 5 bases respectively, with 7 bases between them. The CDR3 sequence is CASSEAAGTEAFF. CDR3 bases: TGTGCCAGCAGTGAAGCCGCGGGAACTGAAGCTTTCTTT.

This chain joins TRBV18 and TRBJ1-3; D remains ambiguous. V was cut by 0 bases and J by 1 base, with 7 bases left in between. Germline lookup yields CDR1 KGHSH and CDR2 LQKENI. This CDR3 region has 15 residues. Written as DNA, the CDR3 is TGTGCCAGCTCACCACCGTGGGGTTCTGGAAACACCATATATTTT. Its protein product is CASSPPWGSGNTIYF. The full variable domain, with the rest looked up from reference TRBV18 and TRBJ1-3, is NAGVMQNPRHLVRRRGQEARLRCSPMKGHSHVYWYRQLPEEGLKFMVYLQKENIIDESGMPKERFSAEFPKEGPSILRIQQVVRGDSAAYFCASSPPWGSGNTIYFGEGSWLTVV.

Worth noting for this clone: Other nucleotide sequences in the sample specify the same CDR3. The CDR3: CASSLAGGSQPQHF. The CDR3 DNA sequence: TGCGCCAGCAGCTTGGCAGGGGGCAGTCAGCCCCAGCATTTT. The rearrangement joins TRBV5-1 to TRBJ1-5; 8 bases agree with TRBD1. Looked up from germline, CDR1 is SGHRS and CDR2 is YFSETQ. V shed 0 bases and J 6 bases; nucleotides not matched to a gene: 2. The CDR3 is 14 residues long.

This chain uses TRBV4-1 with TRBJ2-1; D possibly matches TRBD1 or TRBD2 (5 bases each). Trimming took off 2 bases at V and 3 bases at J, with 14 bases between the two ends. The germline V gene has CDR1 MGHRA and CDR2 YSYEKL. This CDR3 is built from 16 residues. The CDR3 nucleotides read TGCGCCAGCAGCCAACCCTCCCGGGACCACTACAATGAGCAGTTCTTC. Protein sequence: CASSQPSRDHYNEQFF.

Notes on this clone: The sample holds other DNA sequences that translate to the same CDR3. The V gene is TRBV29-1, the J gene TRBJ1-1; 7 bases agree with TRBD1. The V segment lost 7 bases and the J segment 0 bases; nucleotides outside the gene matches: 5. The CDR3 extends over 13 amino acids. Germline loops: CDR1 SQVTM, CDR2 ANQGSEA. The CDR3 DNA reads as TGCAGCGCCGCCGGACAGGTGAACACTGAAGCTTTCTTT. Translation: CSAAGQVNTEAFF.

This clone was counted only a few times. CDR3 sequence (DNA): TGTGCCAGCCGGGAACAGGGGAATGAAAAACTGTTTTTT. This gives the protein CASREQGNEKLFF. V usage is TRBV2 and J usage is TRBJ1-4; 7 nucleotides match TRBD1. The CDR3 extends over 13 amino acids. The V segment lost 8 bases and the J segment 5 bases; nucleotides outside the gene matches: 5. The germline V gene has CDR1 SNHLY and CDR2 FYNNEI.

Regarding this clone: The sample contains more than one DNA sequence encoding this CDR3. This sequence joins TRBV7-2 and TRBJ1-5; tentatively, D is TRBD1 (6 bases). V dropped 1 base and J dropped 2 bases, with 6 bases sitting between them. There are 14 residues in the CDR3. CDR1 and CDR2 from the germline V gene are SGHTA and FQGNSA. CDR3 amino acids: CASSLGQGNQPQHF. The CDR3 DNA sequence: TGTGCCAGCAGCTTAGGACAGGGCAATCAGCCCCAGCATTTT.

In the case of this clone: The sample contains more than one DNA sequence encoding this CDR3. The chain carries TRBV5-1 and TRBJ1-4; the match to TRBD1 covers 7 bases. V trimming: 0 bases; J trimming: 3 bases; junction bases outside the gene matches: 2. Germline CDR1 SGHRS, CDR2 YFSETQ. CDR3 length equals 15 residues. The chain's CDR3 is CASSLAGTANEKLFF. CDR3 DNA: TGCGCCAGCAGCTTGGCGGGGACAGCTAATGAAAAACTGTTTTTT.

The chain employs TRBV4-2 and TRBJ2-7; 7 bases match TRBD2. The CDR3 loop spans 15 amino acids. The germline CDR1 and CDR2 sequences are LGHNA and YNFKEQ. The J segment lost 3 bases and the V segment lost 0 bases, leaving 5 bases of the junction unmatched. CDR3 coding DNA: TGTGCCAGCAGCCAAGATGGGAGGGAGGGCTACGAGCAGTACTTC. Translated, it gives CASSQDGREGYEQYF.

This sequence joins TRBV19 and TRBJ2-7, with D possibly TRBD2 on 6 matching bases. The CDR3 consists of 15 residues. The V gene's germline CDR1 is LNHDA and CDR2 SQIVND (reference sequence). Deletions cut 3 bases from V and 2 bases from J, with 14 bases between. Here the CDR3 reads CASSMERVRTYEQYF. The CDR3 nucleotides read TGTGCCAGTAGTATGGAGCGGGTCAGGACCTACGAGCAGTACTTC. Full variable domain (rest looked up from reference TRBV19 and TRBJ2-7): DGGITQSPKYLFRKEGQNVTLSCEQNLNHDAMYWYRQDPGQGLRLIYYSQIVNDFQKGDIAEGYSVSREKKESFPLTVTSAQKNPTAFYLCASSMERVRTYEQYFGPGTRLTVT.

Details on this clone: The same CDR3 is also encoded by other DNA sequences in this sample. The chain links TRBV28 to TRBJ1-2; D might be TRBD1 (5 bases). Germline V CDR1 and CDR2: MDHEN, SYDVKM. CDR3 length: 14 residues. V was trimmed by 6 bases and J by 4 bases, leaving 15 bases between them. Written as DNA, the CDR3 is TGTGCCAGCAGCCCGGGGGGGGGTGGCTATGGCTACACCTTC. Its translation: CASSPGGGGYGYTF.

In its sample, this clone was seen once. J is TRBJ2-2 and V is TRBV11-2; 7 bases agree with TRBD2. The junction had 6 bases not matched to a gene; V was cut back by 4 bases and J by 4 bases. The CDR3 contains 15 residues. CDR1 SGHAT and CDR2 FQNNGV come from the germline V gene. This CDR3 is CASSSKWGGTGELFF. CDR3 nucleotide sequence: TGTGCCAGCAGCTCTAAGTGGGGGGGCACCGGGGAGCTGTTTTTT.

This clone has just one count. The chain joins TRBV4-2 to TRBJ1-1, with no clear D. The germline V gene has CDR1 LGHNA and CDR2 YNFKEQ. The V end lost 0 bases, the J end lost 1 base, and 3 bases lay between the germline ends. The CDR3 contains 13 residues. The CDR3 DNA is TGTGCCAGCAGCCAAGAACAGAACACTGAAGCTTTCTTT. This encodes CASSQEQNTEAFF.

In DNA, the CDR3 is TGTGCCAGTTTGGGCTGGGGCAGCCACAATGAGCAGTTCTTC. As protein: CASLGWGSHNEQFF. The V and J genes are TRBV27 and TRBJ2-1; D might be TRBD1 (5 bases). Germline V gene sequence: CDR1 MNHEY, CDR2 SMNVEV (reference sequence). The CDR3 covers 14 residues. V lost 9 bases to trimming and J lost 5 bases, with 17 bases between them.

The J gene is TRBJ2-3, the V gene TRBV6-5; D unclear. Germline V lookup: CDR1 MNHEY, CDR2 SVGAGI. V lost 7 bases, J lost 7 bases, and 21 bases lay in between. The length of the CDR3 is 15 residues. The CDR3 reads CASTEFARPRYTQYF. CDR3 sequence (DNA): TGTGCCAGCACCGAATTCGCCCGGCCGAGGTATACGCAGTATTTT.

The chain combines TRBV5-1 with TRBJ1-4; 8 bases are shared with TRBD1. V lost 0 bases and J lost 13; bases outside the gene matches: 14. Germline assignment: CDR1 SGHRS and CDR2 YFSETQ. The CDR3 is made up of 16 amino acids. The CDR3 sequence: CASSLAGAGGAGILFF. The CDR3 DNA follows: TGCGCCAGCAGCTTGGCCGGGGCAGGGGGCGCGGGAATACTGTTTTTT.

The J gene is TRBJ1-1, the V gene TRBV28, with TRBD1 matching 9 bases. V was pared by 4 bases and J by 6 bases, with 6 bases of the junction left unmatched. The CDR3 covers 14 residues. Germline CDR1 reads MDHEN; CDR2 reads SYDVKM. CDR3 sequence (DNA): TGTGCCAGCAGTTCCAACAGGGGGCGGGCTGAAGCTTTCTTT. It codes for CASSSNRGRAEAFF.

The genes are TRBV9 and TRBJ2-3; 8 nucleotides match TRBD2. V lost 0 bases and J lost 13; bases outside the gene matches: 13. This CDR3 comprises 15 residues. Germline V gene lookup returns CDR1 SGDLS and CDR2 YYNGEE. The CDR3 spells CASSVGSQLAGMEYF. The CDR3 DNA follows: TGTGCCAGCAGCGTAGGTTCCCAGCTAGCGGGTATGGAGTATTTT.

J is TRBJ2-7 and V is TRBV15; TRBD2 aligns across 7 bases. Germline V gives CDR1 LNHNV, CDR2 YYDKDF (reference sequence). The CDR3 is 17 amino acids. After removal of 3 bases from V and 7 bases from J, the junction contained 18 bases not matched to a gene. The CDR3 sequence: CATSRSPWEGGGLEQYF. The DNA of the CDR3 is TGTGCCACCAGCAGGTCCCCTTGGGAGGGAGGAGGGTTGGAGCAGTACTTC. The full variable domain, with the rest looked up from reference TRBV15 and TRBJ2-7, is DAMVIQNPRYQVTQFGKPVTLSCSQTLNHNVMYWYQQKSSQAPKLLFHYYDKDFNNEADTPDNFQSRRPNTSFCFLDIRSPGLGDTAMYLCATSRSPWEGGGLEQYFGPGTRLTVT.

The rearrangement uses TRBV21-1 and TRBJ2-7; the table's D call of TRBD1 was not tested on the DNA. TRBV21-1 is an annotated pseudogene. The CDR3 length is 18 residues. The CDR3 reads CAKTPRDRFSPSTYEQYF. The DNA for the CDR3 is TGTGCCAAAACCCCCCGGGACAGGTTTTCCCCCTCAACCTACGAGCAGTACTTC.

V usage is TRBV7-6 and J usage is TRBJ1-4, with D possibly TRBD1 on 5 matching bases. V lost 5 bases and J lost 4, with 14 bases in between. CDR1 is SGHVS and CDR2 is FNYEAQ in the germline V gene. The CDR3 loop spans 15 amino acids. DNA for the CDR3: TGTGCCAGCAGCCGCGGGACGGAACTTAATGAAAAACTGTTTTTT. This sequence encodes CASSRGTELNEKLFF.

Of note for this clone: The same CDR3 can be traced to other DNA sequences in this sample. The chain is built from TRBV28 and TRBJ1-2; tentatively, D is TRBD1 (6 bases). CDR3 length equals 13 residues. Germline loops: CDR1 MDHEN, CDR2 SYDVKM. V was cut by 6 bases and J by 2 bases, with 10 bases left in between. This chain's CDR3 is CASSSTGNYGYTF. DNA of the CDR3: TGTGCCAGCAGCTCAACAGGGAACTATGGCTACACCTTC.

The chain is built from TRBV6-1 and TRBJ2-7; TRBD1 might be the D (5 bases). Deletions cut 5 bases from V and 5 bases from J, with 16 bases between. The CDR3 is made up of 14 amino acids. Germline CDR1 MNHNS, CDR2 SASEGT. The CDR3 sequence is CASSQAQGHDEQYF. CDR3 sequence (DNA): TGTGCCAGCAGTCAGGCCCAGGGCCACGACGAGCAGTACTTC.

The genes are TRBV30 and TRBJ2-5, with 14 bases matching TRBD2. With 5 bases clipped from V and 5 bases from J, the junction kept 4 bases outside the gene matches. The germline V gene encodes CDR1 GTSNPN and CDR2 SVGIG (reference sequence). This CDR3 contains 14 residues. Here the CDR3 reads CAWGTSGSWETQYF. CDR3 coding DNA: TGTGCCTGGGGGACTAGCGGGAGTTGGGAGACCCAGTACTTC.